These T cell receptor beta chains were read from a single sample in a study of T cell repertoires and HLA-DP antigens. Measured with immunoSEQ multiplex PCR; TCRdb has only the in-frame clones, and not every one. Here the sample spans 90,000 to 130,000 clones, roughly 92% being singletons. Antigens for these TCRs are unknown. What was sequenced was CD4+ T cells from PBMCs. The receptors come from a woman younger than 30 in good health and CMV-seronegative. CDR3s include the opening cysteine and the closing phenylalanine or tryptophan. D genes are given only for firm matches. Clone size is given for some rows only: seen once, a few or many times, or a class if the clone is expanded.

>TRBV5-1|-|TRBJ2-7|-
TGCGCCAGCAGCTTGGCCGTGGCAGGGAGCTCCTACGAGCAGTACTTC
CASSLAVAGSSYEQYF
>TRBV28|-|TRBJ2-7|once
TGTGCCAGCAGTTCGTCCGGACAGACCCTCTACGAGCAGTACTTC
CASSSSGQTLYEQYF
>TRBV7-6|TRBD2|TRBJ2-3|-
TGTGCCAGCAGCCCTACCGGGGGGGGAGTATCTTATACGCAGTATTTT
CASSPTGGGVSYTQYF
>TRBV29-1|-|TRBJ2-1|-
TGCAGCGTTGAGCGTCGGCAGGTGTTTAATGAGCAGTTCTTC
CSVERRQVFNEQFF
>TRBV21-1|-|TRBJ2-7|-
TGTGCCAGCAGCCCCCGAGCTGAGCGGGAGGCCTCCACCCCCTACGAGCAGTACTTC
CASSPRAEREASTPYEQYF
>TRBV4-1|TRBD2|TRBJ2-1|-
TGCGCCAGCAGCCACGCACGTGGGACTAGCGGCTCCTACAATGAGCAGTTCTTC
CASSHARGTSGSYNEQFF
>TRBV7-9|TRBD2|TRBJ2-5|-
TGTGCCAGCAGCTTAGGATACGTGACTAGCGGGAGGTTTGAAGGGACCCAGTACTTC
CASSLGYVTSGRFEGTQYF
>TRBV11-2|-|TRBJ1-4|-
TGTGCCAGCAGCTTAAGGTGGTCAACTAATGAAAAACTGTTTTTT
CASSLRWSTNEKLFF
>TRBV27|-|TRBJ2-3|-
TGTGCCAGCAGTTTCCCGGACACCATAGCGGATACGCAGTATTTT
CASSFPDTIADTQYF
>TRBV6-5|TRBD2|TRBJ2-1|-
TGTGCCAGCAGTTACTGGAGCGGGAGCGAGCAGTTCTTC
CASSYWSGSEQFF
>TRBV29-1|TRBD2|TRBJ2-1|-
TGCAGCGTACCGGCCGGGACTAGCGGGAGAGCTGAGCAGTTCTTC
CSVPAGTSGRAEQFF
>TRBV7-8|-|TRBJ2-5|once
TGTGCCAGCAACAGGGAAAGAGAGACCCAGTACTTC
CASNRERETQYF
>TRBV19|TRBD1|TRBJ1-2|-
TGTGCCAGTAGTACCCCGGGGACAGCGTCCAACTATGGCTACACCTTC
CASSTPGTASNYGYTF
>TRBV5-1|TRBD1|TRBJ1-2|-
TGCGCCAGCAGCTTTACAGGGGAGGGTAACTATGGCTACACCTTC
CASSFTGEGNYGYTF
>TRBV29-1|-|TRBJ1-4|-
TGCAGCGTTTGGCAGGGGACCTACAATGAAAAACTGTTTTTT
CSVWQGTYNEKLFF
>TRBV2|-|TRBJ2-1|-
TGTGCCAGCAGGCCAGGGGTTTCCTACAATGAGCAGTTCTTC
CASRPGVSYNEQFF
>TRBV9|-|TRBJ1-1|-
TGTGCCAGCAGCGTAGGACAGGACACTGAAGCTTTCTTT
CASSVGQDTEAFF
>TRBV4-2|-|TRBJ2-2|-
TGTGCCAGCAGCCTGCCAGACTTGAACACCGGGGAGCTGTTTTTT
CASSLPDLNTGELFF
>TRBV29-1|-|TRBJ1-1|few
TGCAGCGTTCGGGGTCTATTGAACACTGAAGCTTTCTTT
CSVRGLLNTEAFF
>TRBV4-3|TRBD1|TRBJ2-2|-
TGCGCCAGCAGCCAAGATCACGGACAGGTTATGGCCGGGGAGCTGTTTTTT
CASSQDHGQVMAGELFF
>TRBV7-9|-|TRBJ2-1|-
TGTGCCAGCAGCTACTGGGCGGCCTCCTACAATGAGCAGTTCTTC
CASSYWAASYNEQFF
>TRBV18|-|TRBJ2-7|-
TGTGCCAGCTCACCACAGGTTGGCAGCAACTTCTACGAGCAGTACTTC
CASSPQVGSNFYEQYF
>TRBV11-2|-|TRBJ1-3|-
TGTGCCAGCAGCTTAGCAGTTTTCTCTGGAAACACCATATATTTT
CASSLAVFSGNTIYF
>TRBV7-3|TRBD2|TRBJ2-1|-
TGTGCCAGCAGCTTAAGTAGCGGGACAATGGAAGAGCAGTTCTTC
CASSLSSGTMEEQFF
>TRBV9|-|TRBJ2-2|once
TGTGCCAGCAGCGAGGGCCCCCCCCAGGTTGGCACCGGGGAGCTGTTTTTT
CASSEGPPQVGTGELFF
>TRBV9|-|TRBJ1-1|few
TGTGCCAGCAGCGACGAGCCTGGGACTGCCCGTGAGGCTTTCTTT
CASSDEPGTAREAFF
>TRBV6-4|-|TRBJ2-2|-
TGTGCCAGCAGCCGACAGGCGACGGGCACCGGGGAGCTGTTTTTT
CASSRQATGTGELFF
>TRBV7-9|-|TRBJ2-3|-
TGTGCCAGCAGCCAAGGCAAGGGGGTAAATACGCAGTATTTT
CASSQGKGVNTQYF
>TRBV2|-|TRBJ2-5|-
TGTGCCAGCAAGGGGGTAGGAGAGACCCAGTACTTC
CASKGVGETQYF
>TRBV7-2|-|TRBJ1-5|-
TGTGCCAGCAGCCCCCTGGTGGGATCGGCTCAGCCCCAGCATTTT
CASSPLVGSAQPQHF
>TRBV9|TRBD1|TRBJ2-7|few
TGTGCCAGCAGCGTAGGAGACAGGGGGTACGAGCAGTACTTC
CASSVGDRGYEQYF
>TRBV28|TRBD1|TRBJ1-5|-
TGTGCCAGCAGTTTAACCGGACAGGTCCACCGTTATAGCAATCAGCCCCAGCATTTT
CASSLTGQVHRYSNQPQHF
>TRBV7-8|TRBD1|TRBJ2-3|-
TGTGCCAGCAGCTGGCTGGGACAGGGGGCCTCAGATACGCAGTATTTT
CASSWLGQGASDTQYF
>TRBV5-4|TRBD2|TRBJ2-5|-
TGTGCCAGCAGCCCCCGGTGGGAGCGGGGGGAGACCCAGTACTTC
CASSPRWERGETQYF
>TRBV21-1|-|TRBJ1-1|-
TGTGCCAGCAGCAAAGGGCAGGGGAGAAGCACTGAAGCTTTCTTT
CASSKGQGRSTEAFF
>TRBV6-1|TRBD2|TRBJ2-5|-
TGTGCCAGCATGGGGGGGAAAGCGGGTGGAGAGACCCAGTACTTC
CASMGGKAGGETQYF
>TRBV7-9|TRBD1|TRBJ2-7|-
TGTGCCAGCAATCTCAGGGGGCGCAAATACGAGCAGTACTTC
CASNLRGRKYEQYF
>TRBV15|-|TRBJ2-5|once
TGTGCCACCAGCAAAAGTTCCTCGGGAGTTGAGACCCAGTACTTC
CATSKSSSGVETQYF
>TRBV18|-|TRBJ1-1|-
TGTGCCAGCTCACCGGACCTAAACACTGAAGCTTTCTTT
CASSPDLNTEAFF
>TRBV5-4|-|TRBJ1-1|few
TGTGCCAGCAGCTTGGTGGAGGGATTGAACACTGAAGCTTTCTTT
CASSLVEGLNTEAFF
>TRBV18|-|TRBJ2-1|-
TGTGCCAGCTCACCAGGGGTTCGCTCCTACAATGAGCAGTTCTTC
CASSPGVRSYNEQFF
>TRBV5-1|-|TRBJ1-4|-
TGCGCCAGCACACCCACCGGCCTGGGGGAAAAACTGTTTTTT
CASTPTGLGEKLFF
>TRBV7-9|-|TRBJ2-7|-
TGTGCCAGCAGCTTAGAGTTATTTAGGAACGAGCAGTACTTC
CASSLELFRNEQYF
>TRBV6-5|TRBD2|TRBJ2-7|-
TGTGCCAGCAGTACCCCGGGACTAGCGGAATACGAGCAGTACTTC
CASSTPGLAEYEQYF
>TRBV29-1|-|TRBJ1-2|few
TGCAGCGTTACTCGGGGCAAAGACGGGGTGAGGACCAACTATGGCTACACCTTC
CSVTRGKDGVRTNYGYTF
>TRBV2|-|TRBJ2-1|-
TGTGCCAGCAAAGAGAACTACAATGAGCAGTTCTTC
CASKENYNEQFF
>TRBV5-4|-|TRBJ2-7|-
TGTGCCAGCAGCGACGTGGGACGGATCTCCTACGAGCAGTACTTC
CASSDVGRISYEQYF
>TRBV4-1|TRBD2|TRBJ2-1|-
TGCGCCAGCACCCCCGACCGGCGGGAGGGGGATGAGCAGTTCTTC
CASTPDRREGDEQFF
>TRBV4-3|-|TRBJ2-5|-
TGCGCCAGCAGCACACGGACCAGGGAGACCCAGTACTTC
CASSTRTRETQYF
>TRBV28|-|TRBJ1-1|-
TGTGCCAGCAGTCGGGGGGGGAACACTGAAGCTTTCTTT
CASSRGGNTEAFF
>TRBV30|TRBD2|TRBJ2-3|few
TGTGCCGGGGGACGGAGCGGGAGGTCAGATACGCAGTATTTT
CAGGRSGRSDTQYF
>TRBV28|-|TRBJ2-5|-
TGTGCCAGCACCTTGGGAGGGGGGGAGACCCAGTACTTC
CASTLGGGETQYF
>TRBV6-1|-|TRBJ1-2|-
TGTGCCAGCAGTGAATTGGGCCTCTATGGCTACACCTTC
CASSELGLYGYTF
>TRBV18|-|TRBJ1-6|-
TGTGCCAGCTCACCATCTTTACAGACGAGCTCCTATAATTCACCCCTCCACTTT
CASSPSLQTSSYNSPLHF
>TRBV6-5|-|TRBJ1-6|once
TGTGCCAGCAGTTACGGGGGGGTTAGCAATAATTCACCCCTCCACTTT
CASSYGGVSNNSPLHF
>TRBV27|TRBD2|TRBJ2-7|few
TGTGCCAGCAGCAACCGACCACTAGCGGGACTCGGGTACGAGCAGTACTTC
CASSNRPLAGLGYEQYF
>TRBV9|TRBD2|TRBJ2-1|-
TGTGCCAGCAGCCCCGGGGGGACTACCTACAATGAGCAGTTCTTC
CASSPGGTTYNEQFF
>TRBV28|-|TRBJ1-2|-
TGTGCCAGCAGTTTAGAGGGGTACGGCTACACCTTC
CASSLEGYGYTF
>TRBV6-1|TRBD2|TRBJ2-2|-
TGTGCCAGCAGGGGAGGGACCGCTAACACCGGGGAGCTGTTTTTT
CASRGGTANTGELFF